The present entry profiles one T cell receptor beta chain with its context. This specimen belongs to a study of T cells in Graves' hyperthyroidism and ophthalmopathy. TCR beta CDR3 region amplification was performed from RNA transcripts. The HTBI set primed first-round TCR CDR3 RT-PCR. A single record per CDR3 protein comes from TCRdb applying MiXCR to the multiplex PCR reads. This sample has approximately 400,000 distinct CDR3 sequences, with under 20% found just once. The TCR originated in a woman aged 18-29 years with Graves' hyperthyroidism. The specimen sequenced was blood.

CDR3 loop: CATSDDYGYTF. The DNA of the CDR3 is TGTGCCACCAGTGATGACTATGGCTACACCTTC. The rearrangement uses TRBV24-1 and TRBJ1-2; D is undetermined. The CDR3 has 11 residues. Germline V gene lookup returns CDR1 KGHDR and CDR2 SFDVKD. V lost 3 bases and J lost 3, with 1 base in between.